These T cell receptor beta chains were read from a single sample in a study of cytomegalovirus exposure and HLA in healthy donors. The repertoire was sequenced with immunoSEQ multiplex PCR; TCRdb's copy has only in-frame clones and lacks some. Of about 200,000 clones detected, roughly 85% appear once; the ten largest clones hold more than 1.5%. Sequencing input: PBMCs. All receptors derive from a man younger than 35 in good health and CMV-seronegative. Each CDR3 is given with its conserved first and last residue. Fields, in order: CDR3 protein, CDR3 DNA, clone size, J gene, D gene, V gene. A D gene is named only where the DNA matches it firmly. Clone size is not always given. Where it is, it says once, few, many or a class for expanded clones.

CDR3 protein: CASSEYGTSHSGELFF; CDR3 DNA: TGTGCCAGCAGTGAATACGGGACTTCTCACAGCGGGGAGCTGTTTTTT; clone size: -; J gene: TRBJ2-2; D gene: -; V gene: TRBV25-1
CDR3 protein: CASTDNRGNYGYTF; CDR3 DNA: TGTGCCAGCACCGATAATAGGGGTAACTATGGCTACACCTTC; clone size: -; J gene: TRBJ1-2; D gene: -; V gene: TRBV7-9
CDR3 protein: CASSLDSGAYGSYEQYF; CDR3 DNA: TGCGCCAGCAGCTTGGATTCAGGGGCGTATGGTTCCTACGAGCAGTACTTC; clone size: -; J gene: TRBJ2-7; D gene: -; V gene: TRBV5-1
CDR3 protein: CASSYAYWTDYGYTF; CDR3 DNA: TGTGCCAGCAGTTACGCGTACTGGACAGACTATGGCTACACCTTC; clone size: -; J gene: TRBJ1-2; D gene: -; V gene: TRBV6-5
CDR3 protein: CASSLPNDRGTEAFF; CDR3 DNA: TGCGCCAGCAGCTTGCCAAACGACAGGGGTACTGAAGCTTTCTTT; clone size: -; J gene: TRBJ1-1; D gene: TRBD1; V gene: TRBV5-1
CDR3 protein: CASSRLLADQETQYF; CDR3 DNA: TGCGCCAGCAGCCGGCTACTAGCGGATCAAGAGACCCAGTACTTC; clone size: once; J gene: TRBJ2-5; D gene: TRBD2; V gene: TRBV4-3
CDR3 protein: CASSEMGQGVTEAFF; CDR3 DNA: TGTGCCAGCAGTGAAATGGGACAGGGGGTCACTGAAGCTTTCTTT; clone size: -; J gene: TRBJ1-1; D gene: TRBD1; V gene: TRBV2
CDR3 protein: CASSPTVSTDTQYF; CDR3 DNA: TGTGCCAGCAGTCCAACAGTTAGCACAGATACGCAGTATTTT; clone size: -; J gene: TRBJ2-3; D gene: -; V gene: TRBV7-2
CDR3 protein: CASSVGQVGEAFF; CDR3 DNA: TGTGCCAGCAGCGTGGGGCAGGTGGGAGAAGCTTTCTTT; clone size: -; J gene: TRBJ1-1; D gene: -; V gene: TRBV9
CDR3 protein: CASSPRGGGYNEQFF; CDR3 DNA: TGTGCCAGCAGCCCCCGCGGGGGGGGATACAATGAGCAGTTCTTC; clone size: -; J gene: TRBJ2-1; D gene: TRBD2; V gene: TRBV7-9
CDR3 protein: CASSAGTGGLGETQYF; CDR3 DNA: TGTGCCAGCAGTGCCGGGACAGGGGGCCTGGGGGAGACCCAGTACTTC; clone size: once; J gene: TRBJ2-5; D gene: TRBD1; V gene: TRBV6-1
CDR3 protein: CATWEVYEQYF; CDR3 DNA: TGTGCTACTTGGGAGGTCTACGAGCAGTACTTC; clone size: few; J gene: TRBJ2-7; D gene: -; V gene: TRBV6-1
CDR3 protein: CASSVTSGGAIEYF; CDR3 DNA: TGTGCCAGCAGCGTCACTAGCGGGGGGGCGATTGAGTACTTC; clone size: -; J gene: TRBJ2-7; D gene: TRBD2; V gene: TRBV7-2
CDR3 protein: CASSLVGQGAQDARYAFF; CDR3 DNA: TGTGCCAGCAGCTTAGTCGGACAGGGGGCGCAGGACGCCAGGTATGCTTTCTTT; clone size: -; J gene: TRBJ1-1; D gene: TRBD1; V gene: TRBV11-2
CDR3 protein: CASNGQTNTGELFF; CDR3 DNA: TGTGCCAGCAACGGACAGACGAACACCGGGGAGCTGTTTTTT; clone size: -; J gene: TRBJ2-2; D gene: -; V gene: TRBV6-5
CDR3 protein: CASSPPGRAEGDTQYF; CDR3 DNA: TGTGCCAGCAGCCCCCCCGGGAGGGCCGAAGGAGATACGCAGTATTTT; clone size: -; J gene: TRBJ2-3; D gene: TRBD2; V gene: TRBV9
CDR3 protein: CASMTGARNSPLHF; CDR3 DNA: TGTGCCAGTATGACAGGGGCGAGAAATTCGCCCCTCCACTTT; clone size: -; J gene: TRBJ1-6; D gene: TRBD1; V gene: TRBV19
CDR3 protein: CASSNRDNSPNQPQHF; CDR3 DNA: TGTGCCAGCAGCAACAGGGACAACAGCCCCAATCAGCCCCAGCATTTT; clone size: -; J gene: TRBJ1-5; D gene: -; V gene: TRBV7-9
CDR3 protein: CASSYSNQGAIAFF; CDR3 DNA: TGTGCCAGCAGTTACTCGAACCAGGGGGCTATAGCTTTCTTT; clone size: -; J gene: TRBJ1-1; D gene: TRBD1; V gene: TRBV6-5
CDR3 protein: CASTASGGVSPNTIYF; CDR3 DNA: TGTGCCAGCACTGCGTCTGGGGGGGTGTCTCCCAACACCATATATTTT; clone size: few; J gene: TRBJ1-3; D gene: -; V gene: TRBV6-7
CDR3 protein: CASSLGSLATNEKLFF; CDR3 DNA: TGCGCCAGCAGCTTGGGGAGTCTCGCAACTAATGAAAAACTGTTTTTT; clone size: few; J gene: TRBJ1-4; D gene: -; V gene: TRBV5-1
CDR3 protein: CASSLVTYNEQFF; CDR3 DNA: TGTGCCAGCTCCCTTGTAACCTACAATGAGCAGTTCTTC; clone size: -; J gene: TRBJ2-1; D gene: -; V gene: TRBV28
CDR3 protein: CASSVIGQEGDTQYF; CDR3 DNA: TGTGCCAGCAGCGTAATCGGACAGGAGGGGGATACGCAGTATTTT; clone size: -; J gene: TRBJ2-3; D gene: -; V gene: TRBV9
CDR3 protein: CSDWAGNPEAFF; CDR3 DNA: TGCAGCGACTGGGCGGGGAACCCTGAAGCTTTCTTT; clone size: -; J gene: TRBJ1-1; D gene: -; V gene: TRBV29-1
CDR3 protein: CASSSGEGLYTGELFF; CDR3 DNA: TGCGCCAGCAGCTCCGGGGAGGGTTTGTACACCGGGGAGCTGTTTTTT; clone size: -; J gene: TRBJ2-2; D gene: TRBD2; V gene: TRBV4-3
CDR3 protein: CASSFGSGELFF; CDR3 DNA: TGTGCCAGCAGCTTCGGGTCCGGGGAGCTGTTTTTT; clone size: -; J gene: TRBJ2-2; D gene: -; V gene: TRBV7-8
CDR3 protein: CASSQGQKNEKLFF; CDR3 DNA: TGTGCCAGCAGCCAGGGACAGAAGAATGAAAAACTGTTTTTT; clone size: -; J gene: TRBJ1-4; D gene: TRBD1; V gene: TRBV5-4
CDR3 protein: CASSRGTATNEKLFF; CDR3 DNA: TGTGCCAGCAGCAGGGGTACGGCAACTAATGAAAAACTGTTTTTT; clone size: -; J gene: TRBJ1-4; D gene: -; V gene: TRBV7-8
CDR3 protein: CASSVAISGGNTEAFF; CDR3 DNA: TGTGCCAGCAGCGTAGCTATTTCGGGGGGAAACACTGAAGCTTTCTTT; clone size: -; J gene: TRBJ1-1; D gene: -; V gene: TRBV9
CDR3 protein: CASSQSGGEYRYTF; CDR3 DNA: TGCGCCAGCAGCCAATCTGGGGGGGAGTACCGCTACACCTTC; clone size: -; J gene: TRBJ1-2; D gene: -; V gene: TRBV4-3
CDR3 protein: CASSFWGRGENTEAFF; CDR3 DNA: TGTGCCAGCAGCTTTTGGGGCAGGGGGGAGAACACTGAAGCTTTCTTT; clone size: -; J gene: TRBJ1-1; D gene: TRBD1; V gene: TRBV11-2
CDR3 protein: CASSQQALSGTDTQYF; CDR3 DNA: TGCGCCAGCAGCCAACAGGCCTTATCTGGGACAGATACGCAGTATTTT; clone size: few; J gene: TRBJ2-3; D gene: -; V gene: TRBV4-3
CDR3 protein: CASSLGDGYNEQFF; CDR3 DNA: TGCGCCAGCAGCTTGGGAGACGGGTACAATGAGCAGTTCTTC; clone size: -; J gene: TRBJ2-1; D gene: -; V gene: TRBV5-1
CDR3 protein: CASSERTSGRSYEQYF; CDR3 DNA: TGTGCCAGCAGCGAAAGGACTAGCGGGAGATCCTACGAGCAGTACTTC; clone size: -; J gene: TRBJ2-7; D gene: TRBD2; V gene: TRBV11-3
CDR3 protein: CASSQGGVIMNTEAFF; CDR3 DNA: TGTGCCAGCAGTCAAGGCGGGGTAATAATGAACACTGAAGCTTTCTTT; clone size: few; J gene: TRBJ1-1; D gene: -; V gene: TRBV6-1
CDR3 protein: CASSPFTTGSSYEQYF; CDR3 DNA: TGTGCCAGCAGCCCCTTTACCACAGGGAGCTCCTACGAGCAGTACTTC; clone size: once; J gene: TRBJ2-7; D gene: -; V gene: TRBV11-2
CDR3 protein: CASSLPGGADNEQFF; CDR3 DNA: TGCGCCAGCAGCTTGCCTGGCGGTGCCGACAATGAGCAGTTCTTC; clone size: once; J gene: TRBJ2-1; D gene: -; V gene: TRBV5-1
CDR3 protein: CASSVAPGLAANNEQFF; CDR3 DNA: TGTGCCAGCAGCGTAGCACCGGGACTAGCGGCAAACAATGAGCAGTTCTTC; clone size: -; J gene: TRBJ2-1; D gene: TRBD2; V gene: TRBV9
CDR3 protein: CASSQDRTRTGTEAFF; CDR3 DNA: TGCGCCAGCAGCCAAGATAGGACCCGGACAGGGACTGAAGCTTTCTTT; clone size: few; J gene: TRBJ1-1; D gene: TRBD1; V gene: TRBV4-3
CDR3 protein: CASSYPGQGTHEQYF; CDR3 DNA: TGTGCCAGCAGCTATCCGGGACAGGGTACCCACGAGCAGTACTTC; clone size: -; J gene: TRBJ2-7; D gene: TRBD1; V gene: TRBV7-2
CDR3 protein: CSARGTSGRYEQYF; CDR3 DNA: TGCAGCGCAAGAGGGACTAGCGGGAGGTACGAGCAGTACTTC; clone size: -; J gene: TRBJ2-7; D gene: TRBD2; V gene: TRBV29-1